This T cell receptor beta chain was documented in a study of cytomegalovirus exposure and HLA in healthy donors. Study background: Falling in the Caucasian-associated ancestry cluster were 81% of approximately 410 genotyped donors. Study results and caveats: A later analysis showed HLA-associated TCR beta chains outstripping equally common others in clonal expansion. Among donors in an Asian-associated ancestry cluster, a later analysis reportedly found fewer N-insertions than the roughly 610-donor mean. Three chains linked to CMV were shown in vitro to be specific for CMV antigens.

The PCR employed 60 Vbeta primers together with 13 Jbeta primers. Method: immunoSEQ multiplex PCR; TCRdb's copy keeps in-frame clones and lacks some. The table includes 97,000 or so clones, about a tenth detected once. About this clone: Its antigen remains unknown.

The CDR3 has 15 amino acids. Per germline, CDR1 KGHSH and CDR2 LQKENI. V lost 3 bases and J lost 5; bases outside the gene matches: 9. V gene TRBV18 combines with J gene TRBJ2-5, with 7 bases lining up with TRBD2. The sample consisted of PBMCs. This clonotype was sampled from a man aged 50-59 years in good health and CMV-seropositive. CDR3 sequence reads: CASSPGLADLETQYF. The DNA of the CDR3 is TGTGCCAGCTCACCGGGGCTAGCGGATTTGGAGACCCAGTACTTC.